Sequencing of this TCR beta chain was carried out in a study of shared clonotypes between healthy human individuals. Selected positively for CCR7 and CD45RO-negative, naive CD8 cells excluded terminally differentiated effector memory CD45RA+ cells. Donors comprised only Caucasian adults living in Nashville, Tennessee. Germline V gives CDR1 MNHEY, CDR2 SMNVEV (reference sequence). CDR3 size: 15 residues. Trimming took 5 bases from V and 0 from J, leaving 10 bases between them. Produced via immunoSEQ multiplex PCR; TCRdb's table is partial and in-frame only. The table has a few million clones, around 93% seen once; the top ten hold about 1.6%. A word on this clone: Its antigen is not known.

Study outcomes and limitations: Memory subsets generally showed smaller estimated richness than naive subsets did. Compared with clonotypes that all four donors shared, non-shared clonotypes had lower generation probabilities.

The V call is TRBV27, the J call TRBJ1-4; D unclear. Input material: naive CD8+ T cells from PBMCs. The sequence derives from a man aged 18 to 30 in good health. Some clones in this sample may be carry-over from other donors' samples. This CDR3 is CASSTMSATNEKLFF. In DNA, the CDR3 is TGTGCCAGCAGTACAATGTCTGCAACTAATGAAAAACTGTTTTTT. The full variable domain, completed using reference TRBV27 and TRBJ1-4, is EAQVTQNPRYLITVTGKKLTVTCSQNMNHEYMSWYRQDPGLGLRQIYYSMNVEVTDKGDVPEGYKVSRKEKRNFPLILESPSPNQTSLYFCASSTMSATNEKLFFGSGTQLSVL.